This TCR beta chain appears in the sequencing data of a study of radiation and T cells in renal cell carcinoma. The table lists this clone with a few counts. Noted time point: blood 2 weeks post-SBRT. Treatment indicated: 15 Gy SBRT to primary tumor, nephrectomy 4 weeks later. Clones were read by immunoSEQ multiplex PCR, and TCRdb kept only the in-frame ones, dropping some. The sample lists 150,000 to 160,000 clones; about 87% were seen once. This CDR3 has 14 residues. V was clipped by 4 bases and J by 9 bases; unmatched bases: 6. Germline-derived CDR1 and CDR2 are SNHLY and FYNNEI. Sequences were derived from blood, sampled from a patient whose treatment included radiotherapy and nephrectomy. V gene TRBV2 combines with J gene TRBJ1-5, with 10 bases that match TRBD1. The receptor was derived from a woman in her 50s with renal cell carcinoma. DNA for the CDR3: TGTGCCAGCAGTGGGGACAGGGGATTTCGGCCCCAGCATTTT. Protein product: CASSGDRGFRPQHF.